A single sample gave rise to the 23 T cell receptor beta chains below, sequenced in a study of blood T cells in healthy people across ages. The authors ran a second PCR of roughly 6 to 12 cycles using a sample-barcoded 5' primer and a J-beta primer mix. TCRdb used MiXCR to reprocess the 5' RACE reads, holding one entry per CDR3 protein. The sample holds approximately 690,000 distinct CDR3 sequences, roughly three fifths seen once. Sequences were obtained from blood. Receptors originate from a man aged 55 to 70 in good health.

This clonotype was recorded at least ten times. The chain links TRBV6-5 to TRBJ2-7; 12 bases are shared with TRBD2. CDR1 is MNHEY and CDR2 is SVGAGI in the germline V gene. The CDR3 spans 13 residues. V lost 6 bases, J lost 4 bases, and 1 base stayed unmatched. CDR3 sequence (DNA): TGTGCCAGCAGGACTAGCGGGGGTTACGAGCAGTACTTC. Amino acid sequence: CASRTSGGYEQYF.

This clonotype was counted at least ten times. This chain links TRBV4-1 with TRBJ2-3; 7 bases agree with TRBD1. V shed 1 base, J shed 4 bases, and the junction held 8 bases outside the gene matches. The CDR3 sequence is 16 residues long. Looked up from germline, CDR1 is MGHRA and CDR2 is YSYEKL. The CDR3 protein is CASSQVNRGEADTQYF. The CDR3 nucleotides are TGCGCCAGCAGCCAAGTCAACAGGGGAGAGGCAGATACGCAGTATTTT.

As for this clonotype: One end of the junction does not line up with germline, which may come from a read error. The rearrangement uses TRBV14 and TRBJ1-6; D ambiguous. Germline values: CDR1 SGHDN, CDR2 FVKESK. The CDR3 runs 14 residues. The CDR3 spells CASRQDLTASPLHF. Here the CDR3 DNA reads TGTGCCAGCCGCCAAGATTTAACCGCATCACCCCTCCACTTT.

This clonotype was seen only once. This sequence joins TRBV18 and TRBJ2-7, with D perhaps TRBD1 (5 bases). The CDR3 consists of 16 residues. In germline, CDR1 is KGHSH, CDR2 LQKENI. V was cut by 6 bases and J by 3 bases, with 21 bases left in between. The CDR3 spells CASSPPSRTRVYEQYF. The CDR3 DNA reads TGTGCCAGCTCGCCGCCCTCCCGGACACGTGTCTACGAGCAGTACTTC.

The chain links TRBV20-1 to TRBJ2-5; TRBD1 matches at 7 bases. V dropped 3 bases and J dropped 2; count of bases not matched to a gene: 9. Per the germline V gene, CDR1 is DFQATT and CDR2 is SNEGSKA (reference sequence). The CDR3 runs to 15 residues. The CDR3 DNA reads TGCAGTGCTAGGGTCCCCGGACAGGTACAAGAGACCCAGTACTTC. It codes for CSARVPGQVQETQYF.

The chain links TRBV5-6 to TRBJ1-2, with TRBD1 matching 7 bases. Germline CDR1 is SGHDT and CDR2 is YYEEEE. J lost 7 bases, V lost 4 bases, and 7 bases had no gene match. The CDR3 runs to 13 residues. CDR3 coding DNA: TGTGCCAGCAGCGCATACAGGGGAGGTGGCTACACCTTC. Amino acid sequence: CASSAYRGGGYTF.

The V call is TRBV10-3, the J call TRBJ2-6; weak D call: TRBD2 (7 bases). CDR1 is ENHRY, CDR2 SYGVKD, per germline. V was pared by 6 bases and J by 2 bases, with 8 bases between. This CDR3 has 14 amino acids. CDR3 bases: TGTGCCATCAGGGGGGGGCCTGGGGCCAACGTCCTGACTTTC. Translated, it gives CAIRGGPGANVLTF.

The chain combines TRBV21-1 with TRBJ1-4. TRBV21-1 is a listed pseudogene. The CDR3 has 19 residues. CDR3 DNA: TGTGCCAGCAGCAAAGAGGTCGGAGGGGCTGTTGCAACTAATGAAAAACTGTTTTTT. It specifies CASSKEVGGAVATNEKLFF.

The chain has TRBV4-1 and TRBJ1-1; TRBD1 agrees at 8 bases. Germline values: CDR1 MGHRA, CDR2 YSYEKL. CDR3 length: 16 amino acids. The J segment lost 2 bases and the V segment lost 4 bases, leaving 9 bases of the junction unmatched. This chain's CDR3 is CASSPGQGPSNTEAFF. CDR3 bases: TGCGCCAGCAGCCCTGGACAGGGCCCGTCTAACACTGAAGCTTTCTTT.

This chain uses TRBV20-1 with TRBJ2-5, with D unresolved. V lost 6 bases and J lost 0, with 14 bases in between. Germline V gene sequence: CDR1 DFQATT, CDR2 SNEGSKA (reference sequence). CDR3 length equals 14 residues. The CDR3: CSAMDPSYQETQYF. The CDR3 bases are TGCAGTGCAATGGACCCCTCCTACCAAGAGACCCAGTACTTC.

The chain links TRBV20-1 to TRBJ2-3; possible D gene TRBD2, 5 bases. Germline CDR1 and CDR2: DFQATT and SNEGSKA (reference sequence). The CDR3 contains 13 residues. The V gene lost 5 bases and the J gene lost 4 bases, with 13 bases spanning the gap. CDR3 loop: CSAQPGLSDTQYF. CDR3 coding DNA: TGCAGTGCTCAACCCGGACTCTCAGATACGCAGTATTTT.

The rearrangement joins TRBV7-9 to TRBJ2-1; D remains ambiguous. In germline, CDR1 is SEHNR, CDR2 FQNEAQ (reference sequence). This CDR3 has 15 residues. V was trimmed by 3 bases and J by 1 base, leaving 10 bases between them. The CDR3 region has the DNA TGTGCCAGCAGCTTCGTGCCAGGTTCCTACAATGAGCAGTTCTTC. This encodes CASSFVPGSYNEQFF.

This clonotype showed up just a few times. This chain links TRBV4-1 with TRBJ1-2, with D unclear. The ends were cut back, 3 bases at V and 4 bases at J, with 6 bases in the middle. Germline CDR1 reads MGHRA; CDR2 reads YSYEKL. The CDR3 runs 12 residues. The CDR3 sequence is CASSQDFYGYTF. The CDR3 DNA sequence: TGCGCCAGCAGCCAGGATTTCTATGGCTACACCTTC.

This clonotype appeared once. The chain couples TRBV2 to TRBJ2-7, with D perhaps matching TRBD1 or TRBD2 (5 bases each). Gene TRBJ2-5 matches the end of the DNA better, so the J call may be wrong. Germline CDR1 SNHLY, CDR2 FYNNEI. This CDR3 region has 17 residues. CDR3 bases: TGTGCCAGCAGGAGAGGGGCCTGGGTCGAACCCCAAGAGACCCAGTACTTC. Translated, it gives CASRRGAWVEPQETQYF.

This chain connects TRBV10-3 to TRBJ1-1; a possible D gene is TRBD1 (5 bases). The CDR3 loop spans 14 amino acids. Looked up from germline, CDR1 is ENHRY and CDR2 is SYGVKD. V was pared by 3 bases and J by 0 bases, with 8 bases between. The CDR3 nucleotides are TGTGCCATCAGTGATATCAGGGTGAACACTGAAGCTTTCTTT. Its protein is CAISDIRVNTEAFF.

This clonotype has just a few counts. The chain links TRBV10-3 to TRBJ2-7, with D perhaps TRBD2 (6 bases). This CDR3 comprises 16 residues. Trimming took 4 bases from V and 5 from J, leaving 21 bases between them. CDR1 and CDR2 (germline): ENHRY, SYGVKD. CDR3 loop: CAISVSSGGVLHEQYF. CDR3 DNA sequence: TGTGCCATCAGTGTTTCCTCGGGCGGGGTCCTCCACGAGCAGTACTTC.

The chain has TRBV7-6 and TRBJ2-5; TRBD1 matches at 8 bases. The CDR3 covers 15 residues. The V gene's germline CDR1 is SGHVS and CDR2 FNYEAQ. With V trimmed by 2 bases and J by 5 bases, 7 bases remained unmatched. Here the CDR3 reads CASSLPGGSRETQYF. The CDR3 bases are TGTGCCAGCAGCTTACCAGGGGGCTCTCGTGAGACCCAGTACTTC.

The CDR3 reads CATSRDSATDTQYF. In DNA form, the CDR3 reads TGTGCCACCAGCAGAGATAGTGCGACAGATACGCAGTATTTT. The genes are TRBV15 and TRBJ2-3; D uncertain. Germline V lookup: CDR1 LNHNV, CDR2 YYDKDF (reference sequence). Trimming pared 0 bases from V and 3 bases from J, leaving 7 bases between. The CDR3 totals 14 residues. The full variable domain, rest sourced from reference TRBV15 and TRBJ2-3, is DAMVIQNPRYQVTQFGKPVTLSCSQTLNHNVMYWYQQKSSQAPKLLFHYYDKDFNNEADTPDNFQSRRPNTSFCFLDIRSPGLGDTAMYLCATSRDSATDTQYFGPGTRLTVL.

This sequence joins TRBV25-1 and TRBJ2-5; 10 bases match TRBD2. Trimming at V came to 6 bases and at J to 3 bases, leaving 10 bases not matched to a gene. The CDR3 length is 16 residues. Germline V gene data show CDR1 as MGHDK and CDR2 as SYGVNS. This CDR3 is CASSSPGLALEETQYF. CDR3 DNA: TGTGCCAGCAGCTCACCGGGACTAGCGTTGGAAGAGACCCAGTACTTC.

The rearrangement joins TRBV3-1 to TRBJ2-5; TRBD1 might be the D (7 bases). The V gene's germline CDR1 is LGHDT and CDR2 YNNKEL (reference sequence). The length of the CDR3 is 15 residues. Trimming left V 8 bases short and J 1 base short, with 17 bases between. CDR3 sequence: CASVQGGTRQETQYF. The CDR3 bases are TGTGCCAGCGTCCAGGGGGGAACACGCCAAGAGACCCAGTACTTC.

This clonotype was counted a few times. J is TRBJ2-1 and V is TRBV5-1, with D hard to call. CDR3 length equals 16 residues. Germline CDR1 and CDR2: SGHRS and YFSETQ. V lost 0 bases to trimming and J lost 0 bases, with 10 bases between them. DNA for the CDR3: TGCGCCAGCAGCTTGGCCGGTGTGAGCTCCTACAATGAGCAGTTCTTC. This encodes CASSLAGVSSYNEQFF. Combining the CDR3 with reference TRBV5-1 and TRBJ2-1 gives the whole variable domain KAGVTQTPRYLIKTRGQQVTLSCSPISGHRSVSWYQQTPGQGLQFLFEYFSETQRNKGNFPGRFSGRQFSNSRSEMNVSTLELGDSALYLCASSLAGVSSYNEQFFGPGTRLTVL.

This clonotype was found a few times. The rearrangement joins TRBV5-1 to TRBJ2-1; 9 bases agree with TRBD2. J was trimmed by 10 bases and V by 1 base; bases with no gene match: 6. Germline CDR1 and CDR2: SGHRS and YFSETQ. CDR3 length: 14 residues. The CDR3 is CASSLTSGGPEQFF. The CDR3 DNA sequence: TGCGCCAGCAGCTTGACGAGCGGGGGGCCAGAGCAGTTCTTC.

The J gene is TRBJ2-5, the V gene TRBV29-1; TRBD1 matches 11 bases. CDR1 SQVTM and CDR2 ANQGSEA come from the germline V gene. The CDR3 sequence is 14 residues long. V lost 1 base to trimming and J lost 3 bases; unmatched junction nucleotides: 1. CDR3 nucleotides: TGCAGCGTTGAAGGGGGACAGGGGGAAGAGACCCAGTACTTC. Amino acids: CSVEGGQGEETQYF.